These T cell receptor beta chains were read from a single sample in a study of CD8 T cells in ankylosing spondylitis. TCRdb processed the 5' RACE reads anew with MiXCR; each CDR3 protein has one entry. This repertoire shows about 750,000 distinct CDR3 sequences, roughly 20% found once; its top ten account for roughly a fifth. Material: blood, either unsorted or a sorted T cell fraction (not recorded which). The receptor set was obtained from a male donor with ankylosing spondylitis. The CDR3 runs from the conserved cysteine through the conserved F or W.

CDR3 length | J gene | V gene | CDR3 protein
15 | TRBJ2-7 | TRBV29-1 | CSVEERGRSSYEQYF
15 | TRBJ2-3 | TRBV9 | CASSVNAQSTDTQYF
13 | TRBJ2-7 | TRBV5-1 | CASRGSASYEQYF
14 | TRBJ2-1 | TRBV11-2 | CASSFIAGWNEQFF
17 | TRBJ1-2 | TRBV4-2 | CASSPGQGATFNYGYTF
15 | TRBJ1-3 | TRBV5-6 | CASSADPSSGNTIYF
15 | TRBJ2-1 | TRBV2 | CASSQTSPLYNEQFF
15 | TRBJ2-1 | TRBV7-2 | CASRQDRGAYNEQFF
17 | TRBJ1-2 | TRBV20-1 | CSARDLGDGFQIYGYTF
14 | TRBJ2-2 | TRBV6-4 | CASSDSMNTGELFF
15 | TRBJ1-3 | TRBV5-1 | CASSPPSDSGNTIYF
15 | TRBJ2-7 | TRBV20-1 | CSARDQGGGVYEQYF
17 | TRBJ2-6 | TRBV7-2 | CASSLVRPTLRANVLTF
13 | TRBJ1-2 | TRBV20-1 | CSAPRPTLYGYTF
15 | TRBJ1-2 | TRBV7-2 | CASNSDPGANYGYTF
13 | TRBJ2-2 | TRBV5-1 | CASSRDPGGELFF
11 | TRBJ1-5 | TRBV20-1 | CSAGQGAAQHF
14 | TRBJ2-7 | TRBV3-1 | CASSPRTGTLEQYF
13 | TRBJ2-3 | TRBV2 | CASSEEGTDTQYF
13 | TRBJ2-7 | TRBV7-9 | CASSLGEIYEQYF
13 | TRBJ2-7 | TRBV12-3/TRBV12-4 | CASSGLALYEQYF
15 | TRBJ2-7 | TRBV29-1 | CSVWAPRDTSYEQYF
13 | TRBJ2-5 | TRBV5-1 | CASSLDYQETQYF
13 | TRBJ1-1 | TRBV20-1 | CSARVAGRTEAFF
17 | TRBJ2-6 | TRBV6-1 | CASRRTSGLTGANVLTF
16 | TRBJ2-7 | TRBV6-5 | CASSYSTVGTAYEQYF
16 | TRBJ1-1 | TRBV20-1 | CSASKGMSVTNTEAFF
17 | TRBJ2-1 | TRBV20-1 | CSASPPGLVQVSDEQFF
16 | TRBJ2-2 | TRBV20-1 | CSAPRLAGKNTGELFF
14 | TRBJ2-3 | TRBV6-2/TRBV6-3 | CASSYLGAADTQYF
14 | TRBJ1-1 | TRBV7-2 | CASCFGGRGTEAFF
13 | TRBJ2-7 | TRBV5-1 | CASSYQGAYEQYF
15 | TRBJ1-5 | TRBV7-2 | CASSFLGRINQPQHF
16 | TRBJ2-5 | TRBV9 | CASSVGGGAQRETQYF
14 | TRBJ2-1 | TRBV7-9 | CASSLVQGLHEQFF
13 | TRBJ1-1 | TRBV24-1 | CATSLGGATEAFF
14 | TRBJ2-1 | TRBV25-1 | CASSESGSYNEQFF
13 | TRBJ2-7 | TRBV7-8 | CASSKRAGDEQYF
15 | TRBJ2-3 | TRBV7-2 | CASSLVGLQVDTQYF
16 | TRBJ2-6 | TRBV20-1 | CSASVGALSGANVLTF